This T cell receptor (beta chain) was observed in a study of OX40 agonist ivuxolimab in advanced cancers. Study background: Intravenous ivuxolimab was administered to patients every 2 weeks at 0.01 to 10 mg/kg. Study results and limitations: CD8+ T cells showed, on average, more clonal expansion than CD4+ cells. Nonresponders included some who also had low normalized T-cell clonal expansion. Among the lowest levels of clonal expansion were found in partial responders at 0.1-3.0 mg/kg.

CDR3 length: 16 residues. CDR1 and CDR2 (germline): LNHNV, YYDKDF (reference sequence). With 0 bases removed from V and 1 base from J, the gap between germline ends came to 13 bases. The assay was immunoSEQ multiplex PCR, and TCRdb's table has in-frame clones only and misses some. The top ten clones hold 15% to 20% of a sample with some 30,000 clones, roughly 76% of them seen once. This clone was found a few times. Its cognate antigen is unknown. The same CDR3 arises from other DNA sequences in this sample as well. This sample comprised CD4+ or CD8+ T cells sorted from blood, obtained in a trial of the OX40 agonist ivuxolimab. This sequence originates from an adult with an advanced solid tumor such as melanoma, head and neck, liver or kidney cancer. V gene TRBV15 combines with J gene TRBJ2-7; no clear D gene. CDR3 sequence reads: CATSRDYLAQSYEQYF. The DNA for the CDR3 is TGTGCCACCAGCAGAGATTATTTGGCCCAGTCCTACGAGCAGTACTTC.